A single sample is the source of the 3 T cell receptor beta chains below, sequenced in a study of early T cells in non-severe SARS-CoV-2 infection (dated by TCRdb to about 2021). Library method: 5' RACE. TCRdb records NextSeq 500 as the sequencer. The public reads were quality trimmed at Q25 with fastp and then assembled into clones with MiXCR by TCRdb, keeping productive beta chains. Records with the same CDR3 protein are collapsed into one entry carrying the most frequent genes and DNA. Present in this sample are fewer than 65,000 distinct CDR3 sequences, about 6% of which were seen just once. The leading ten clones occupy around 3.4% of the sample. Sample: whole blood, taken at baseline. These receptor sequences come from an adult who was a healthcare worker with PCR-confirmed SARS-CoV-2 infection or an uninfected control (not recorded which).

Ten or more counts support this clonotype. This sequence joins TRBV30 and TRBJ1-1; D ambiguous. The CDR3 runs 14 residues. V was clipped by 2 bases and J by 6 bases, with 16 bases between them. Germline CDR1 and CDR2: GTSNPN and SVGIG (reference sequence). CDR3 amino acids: CAWSRGRVDAEAFF. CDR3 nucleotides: TGTGCCTGGAGTCGAGGTAGAGTGGACGCTGAAGCTTTCTTT.

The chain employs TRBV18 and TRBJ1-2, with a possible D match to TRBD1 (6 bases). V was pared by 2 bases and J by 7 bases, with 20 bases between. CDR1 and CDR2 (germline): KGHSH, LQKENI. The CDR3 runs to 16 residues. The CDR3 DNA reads TGTGCCAGCTCACCAAGGATTGGGACACCCTTGGGTGGCTACACCTTC. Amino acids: CASSPRIGTPLGGYTF.

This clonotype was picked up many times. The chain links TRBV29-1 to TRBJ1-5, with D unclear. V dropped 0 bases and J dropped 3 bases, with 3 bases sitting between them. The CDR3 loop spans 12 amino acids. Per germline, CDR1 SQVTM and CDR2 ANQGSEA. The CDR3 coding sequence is TGCAGCGTTGAAGATCCCAATCAGCCCCAGCATTTT. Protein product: CSVEDPNQPQHF.